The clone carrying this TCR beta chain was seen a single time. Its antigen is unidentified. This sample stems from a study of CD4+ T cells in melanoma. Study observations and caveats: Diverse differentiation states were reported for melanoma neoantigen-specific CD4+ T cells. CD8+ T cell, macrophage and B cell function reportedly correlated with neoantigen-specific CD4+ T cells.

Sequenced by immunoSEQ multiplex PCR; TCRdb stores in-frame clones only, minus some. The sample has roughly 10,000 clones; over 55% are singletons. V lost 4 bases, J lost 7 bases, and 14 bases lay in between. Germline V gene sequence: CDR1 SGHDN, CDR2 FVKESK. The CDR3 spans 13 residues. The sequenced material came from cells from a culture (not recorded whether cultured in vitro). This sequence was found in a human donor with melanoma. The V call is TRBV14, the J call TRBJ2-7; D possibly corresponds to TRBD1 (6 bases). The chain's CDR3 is CASSPYTGWEQYF. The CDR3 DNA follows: TGTGCCAGCAGCCCTTACACAGGGTGGGAGCAGTACTTC.